Listed below are T cell receptor beta chains from one sample, sequenced in a study of T cells after somatic rescue of genetic block. Sequenced by immunoSEQ multiplex PCR; TCRdb stores in-frame clones only, minus some. The sample has about 68,000 clones, 85% to 95% seen once. Material: peripheral blood mononuclear cells (PBMCs). The receptors stem from a man aged 40-49 years. Each CDR3 is given with its conserved first and last residue. The D gene is left open where the match is weak. Not every row has a clone size; where given, it reads once, few, many or a size class.

D gene: TRBD1
V gene: TRBV7-9
clone size: .
J gene: TRBJ1-5
CDR3 protein: CASSPTGAGQPQHF
CDR3 DNA: TGTGCCAGCAGCCCAACAGGGGCAGGTCAGCCCCAGCATTTT

D gene: .
V gene: TRBV10-1
clone size: .
J gene: TRBJ1-1
CDR3 protein: CASSSDLNTEAFF
CDR3 DNA: TGCGCCAGCAGCTCCGACCTGAACACTGAAGCTTTCTTT

D gene: TRBD1
V gene: TRBV6-5
clone size: .
J gene: TRBJ2-5
CDR3 protein: CASSSTGVAQETQYF
CDR3 DNA: TGTGCCAGCAGTTCGACAGGGGTGGCCCAAGAGACCCAGTACTTC

D gene: TRBD1
V gene: TRBV18
clone size: .
J gene: TRBJ2-7
CDR3 protein: CASSPTGTGNYEQYF
CDR3 DNA: TGTGCCAGCTCACCTACCGGGACAGGGAACTACGAGCAGTACTTC

D gene: TRBD1
V gene: TRBV19
clone size: .
J gene: TRBJ1-3
CDR3 protein: CASSPDRAGNTIYF
CDR3 DNA: TGTGCCAGTAGTCCCGACAGGGCTGGAAACACCATATATTTT

D gene: .
V gene: TRBV6-1
clone size: .
J gene: TRBJ1-1
CDR3 protein: CASSVRAAGADAFF
CDR3 DNA: TGTGCCAGCAGTGTCCGGGCCGCGGGCGCAGATGCTTTCTTT

D gene: TRBD2
V gene: TRBV5-4
clone size: .
J gene: TRBJ2-2
CDR3 protein: CASSTGTSGRASNTGELFF
CDR3 DNA: TGTGCCAGCAGCACCGGGACTAGCGGGAGGGCGTCGAACACCGGGGAGCTGTTTTTT

D gene: TRBD1
V gene: TRBV6-1
clone size: .
J gene: TRBJ1-3
CDR3 protein: CASTIDRVSGNTIYF
CDR3 DNA: TGTGCCAGCACTATAGACAGGGTCTCTGGAAACACCATATATTTT

D gene: .
V gene: TRBV11-2
clone size: .
J gene: TRBJ1-1
CDR3 protein: CASSLAVWETEAFF
CDR3 DNA: TGTGCCAGCAGCTTAGCGGTCTGGGAAACTGAAGCTTTCTTT

D gene: TRBD1
V gene: TRBV4-1
clone size: few
J gene: TRBJ2-3
CDR3 protein: CASSHDTGVSTDTQYF
CDR3 DNA: TGCGCCAGCAGCCACGATACAGGGGTAAGCACAGATACGCAGTATTTT

D gene: TRBD2
V gene: TRBV28
clone size: .
J gene: TRBJ2-3
CDR3 protein: CASSYLREYTDTQYF
CDR3 DNA: TGTGCCAGCAGTTACTTGCGGGAGTACACAGATACGCAGTATTTT

D gene: .
V gene: TRBV6-1
clone size: .
J gene: TRBJ1-2
CDR3 protein: CAGSTGYYGYTF
CDR3 DNA: TGTGCCGGATCGACAGGATACTATGGCTACACCTTC

D gene: TRBD2
V gene: TRBV29-1
clone size: .
J gene: TRBJ2-1
CDR3 protein: CSARISGRAGSYNEQFF
CDR3 DNA: TGCAGCGCACGAATTAGCGGGCGCGCGGGATCCTACAATGAGCAGTTCTTC

D gene: .
V gene: TRBV10-3
clone size: .
J gene: TRBJ2-7
CDR3 protein: CAIGAGPYEQYF
CDR3 DNA: TGTGCCATCGGCGCAGGACCCTACGAGCAGTACTTC

D gene: .
V gene: TRBV19
clone size: .
J gene: TRBJ1-2
CDR3 protein: CASRATGNFPYGYTF
CDR3 DNA: TGTGCCAGTAGGGCTACAGGGAACTTTCCCTATGGCTACACCTTC

D gene: TRBD2
V gene: TRBV10-3
clone size: .
J gene: TRBJ2-3
CDR3 protein: CAISGTLAGDRTDTQYF
CDR3 DNA: TGTGCCATCAGTGGGACCCTAGCGGGGGACCGCACAGATACGCAGTATTTT

D gene: .
V gene: TRBV18
clone size: .
J gene: TRBJ1-2
CDR3 protein: CASSGIRSNYGYTF
CDR3 DNA: TGTGCCAGCTCCGGGATTAGGTCTAACTATGGCTACACCTTC

D gene: .
V gene: TRBV25-1
clone size: .
J gene: TRBJ1-2
CDR3 protein: CASSESGGYGYTF
CDR3 DNA: TGTGCCAGCAGTGAATCCGGGGGCTATGGCTACACCTTC

D gene: .
V gene: TRBV5-6
clone size: once
J gene: TRBJ1-1
CDR3 protein: CASSFGVTEAFF
CDR3 DNA: TGTGCCAGCAGCTTCGGGGTAACTGAAGCTTTCTTT

D gene: .
V gene: TRBV21-1
clone size: .
J gene: TRBJ1-4
CDR3 protein: CASSGTFGEKLFF
CDR3 DNA: TGTGCCAGCAGCGGGACATTCGGTGAAAAACTGTTTTTT

D gene: TRBD1
V gene: TRBV5-6
clone size: .
J gene: TRBJ2-7
CDR3 protein: CASSTPGQGIGVYEQYF
CDR3 DNA: TGTGCCAGCAGCACCCCGGGACAGGGGATCGGGGTCTACGAGCAGTACTTC

D gene: .
V gene: TRBV7-9
clone size: .
J gene: TRBJ2-7
CDR3 protein: CASSLTYEQYF
CDR3 DNA: TGTGCCAGCAGCTTAACCTACGAGCAGTACTTC

D gene: TRBD2
V gene: TRBV6-5
clone size: .
J gene: TRBJ2-2
CDR3 protein: CASRRGGRDTGELFF
CDR3 DNA: TGTGCCAGCAGACGGGGGGGCCGGGACACCGGGGAGCTGTTTTTT

D gene: TRBD1
V gene: TRBV18
clone size: .
J gene: TRBJ1-5
CDR3 protein: CASSRQSQGVSQPQHF
CDR3 DNA: TGTGCCAGCTCACGACAGTCACAGGGGGTTAGTCAGCCCCAGCATTTT

D gene: TRBD1
V gene: TRBV5-6
clone size: .
J gene: TRBJ2-7
CDR3 protein: CASSLGTGQHEQYF
CDR3 DNA: TGTGCCAGCAGCCTCGGGACAGGGCAACACGAGCAGTACTTC

D gene: .
V gene: TRBV15
clone size: .
J gene: TRBJ1-1
CDR3 protein: CATSSWAGAQNRTEAFF
CDR3 DNA: TGTGCCACCAGCAGTTGGGCGGGGGCGCAAAATCGAACTGAAGCTTTCTTT

D gene: TRBD2
V gene: TRBV10-3
clone size: .
J gene: TRBJ2-1
CDR3 protein: CAISPSGSINEQFF
CDR3 DNA: TGTGCCATCAGTCCTAGCGGGAGTATCAATGAGCAGTTCTTC

D gene: TRBD2
V gene: TRBV10-3
clone size: .
J gene: TRBJ2-5
CDR3 protein: CAIRGLAQETQYF
CDR3 DNA: TGTGCCATCAGGGGACTAGCCCAAGAGACCCAGTACTTC

D gene: TRBD1
V gene: TRBV30
clone size: .
J gene: TRBJ1-2
CDR3 protein: CACPSRGRVYGYTF
CDR3 DNA: TGTGCCTGCCCTAGCAGGGGGCGGGTCTATGGCTACACCTTC

D gene: .
V gene: TRBV5-8
clone size: .
J gene: TRBJ2-5
CDR3 protein: CASSLGVQETQYF
CDR3 DNA: TGTGCCAGCAGCTTGGGGGTTCAAGAGACCCAGTACTTC

D gene: TRBD2
V gene: TRBV5-4
clone size: .
J gene: TRBJ2-2
CDR3 protein: CASSIPSGGWNTGELFF
CDR3 DNA: TGTGCCAGCAGCATCCCAAGCGGGGGCTGGAACACCGGGGAGCTGTTTTTT

D gene: .
V gene: TRBV11-2
clone size: .
J gene: TRBJ1-2
CDR3 protein: CASSRRGVYYGYTF
CDR3 DNA: TGTGCCAGCAGCCGAAGGGGAGTATACTATGGCTACACCTTC

D gene: TRBD1
V gene: TRBV27
clone size: .
J gene: TRBJ2-7
CDR3 protein: CASSTSTGWSSYEQYF
CDR3 DNA: TGTGCCAGCAGTACCTCGACAGGGTGGAGCTCCTACGAGCAGTACTTC

D gene: TRBD1
V gene: TRBV19
clone size: .
J gene: TRBJ1-1
CDR3 protein: CASMGGQFEAEAFF
CDR3 DNA: TGTGCCAGTATGGGGGGACAGTTTGAAGCTGAAGCTTTCTTT

D gene: .
V gene: TRBV14
clone size: .
J gene: TRBJ2-5
CDR3 protein: CASSHSRAGPQETQYF
CDR3 DNA: TGTGCCAGCAGCCATTCTAGGGCGGGTCCGCAAGAGACCCAGTACTTC

D gene: .
V gene: TRBV15
clone size: once
J gene: TRBJ2-3
CDR3 protein: CATSRDTDTQYF
CDR3 DNA: TGTGCCACCAGCAGAGATACAGATACGCAGTATTTT

D gene: .
V gene: TRBV4-1
clone size: .
J gene: TRBJ1-2
CDR3 protein: CASSQPGKSPGDYGYTF
CDR3 DNA: TGCGCCAGCAGCCAACCAGGGAAGAGCCCAGGGGACTATGGCTACACCTTC

D gene: TRBD1
V gene: TRBV29-1
clone size: .
J gene: TRBJ1-5
CDR3 protein: CSVGGQGGQPQHF
CDR3 DNA: TGCAGCGTTGGTGGACAGGGCGGCCAGCCCCAGCATTTT

D gene: TRBD1
V gene: TRBV7-9
clone size: once
J gene: TRBJ2-6
CDR3 protein: CASSLGTGAHSGANVLTF
CDR3 DNA: TGTGCCAGCAGCTTAGGGACAGGGGCCCACTCTGGGGCCAACGTCCTGACTTTC

D gene: .
V gene: TRBV19
clone size: once
J gene: TRBJ2-3
CDR3 protein: CASSIRDGDTQYF
CDR3 DNA: TGTGCCAGTAGTATAAGGGATGGAGATACGCAGTATTTT

D gene: TRBD2
V gene: TRBV7-2
clone size: .
J gene: TRBJ2-5
CDR3 protein: CASSLQRGGGETQYF
CDR3 DNA: TGTGCCAGCAGCTTACAGCGGGGGGGCGGAGAGACCCAGTACTTC

D gene: .
V gene: TRBV19
clone size: .
J gene: TRBJ1-4
CDR3 protein: CASTSDRRARNEKLFF
CDR3 DNA: TGTGCCAGTACCTCCGACCGCAGGGCCCGTAATGAAAAACTGTTTTTT

D gene: .
V gene: TRBV10-3
clone size: .
J gene: TRBJ1-5
CDR3 protein: CAIRPGTNSNQPQHF
CDR3 DNA: TGTGCCATCAGACCCGGGACAAATAGCAATCAGCCCCAGCATTTT

D gene: .
V gene: TRBV21-1
clone size: .
J gene: TRBJ2-5
CDR3 protein: CASSKKAPLGLGETQYF
CDR3 DNA: TGTGCCAGCAGCAAAAAGGCCCCGCTAGGGTTAGGAGAGACCCAGTACTTC

D gene: .
V gene: TRBV6-1
clone size: .
J gene: TRBJ2-3
CDR3 protein: CASSGRASGGTDTQYF
CDR3 DNA: TGTGCCAGCAGTGGTCGGGCGTCGGGGGGCACAGATACGCAGTATTTT